The 8 T cell receptor beta chains reported below all come from one sample, sequenced in a study of beta chain features in type 1 diabetes. Whole-study findings and limits: For Type 1 diabetes patients, all four CD4+ subsets carried TCRB CDR3s that were moderately but significantly shorter.

Their antigen targets remain unknown. Expressed TCRB transcripts were sequenced after all isolated RNA was converted to cDNA. Clones were sequenced by immunoSEQ multiplex PCR, and TCRdb holds only the in-frame ones, with some missing. This repertoire shows some 70,000 clones, almost 50% found once; its top ten account for about 0.74%. The source material was central memory CD4+ T cells from blood. These receptor sequences come from a man younger than 40 with type 1 diabetes.

The chain links TRBV10-3 to TRBJ2-2; 9 bases agree with TRBD1. The CDR3 loop spans 14 amino acids. The J segment lost 8 bases and the V segment lost 7 bases, leaving 8 bases of the junction unmatched. Germline CDR1 reads ENHRY; CDR2 reads SYGVKD. CDR3 amino acids: CAITRDREAGELFF. The CDR3 DNA follows: TGTGCCATCACTCGGGACAGGGAGGCAGGGGAGCTGTTTTTT.

The chain has TRBV9 and TRBJ2-1; 8 nucleotides match TRBD2. The CDR3 is 17 residues long. Germline CDR1 is SGDLS and CDR2 is YYNGEE. The junction had 9 bases not matched to a gene; V was cut back by 0 bases and J by 4 bases. The chain's CDR3 is CASSVGLGAGAYNEQFF. CDR3 nucleotide sequence: TGTGCCAGCAGCGTAGGGCTCGGAGCGGGGGCGTACAATGAGCAGTTCTTC.

This clone was seen a handful of times. The rearrangement uses TRBV7-2 and TRBJ2-1; perhaps TRBD2 as D (6 bases). The germline V gene has CDR1 SGHTA and CDR2 FQGNSA. This CDR3 is 15 amino acids long. The V gene lost 4 bases and the J gene lost 5 bases, with 15 bases spanning the gap. The CDR3 DNA follows: TGTGCCAGCAGCTCCTCTGGGGACTGGGACAATGAGCAGTTCTTC. Its translation: CASSSSGDWDNEQFF.

This clone turned up a few times. The chain uses TRBV6-5 and TRBJ2-4; maybe TRBD1 (6 bases). V was clipped by 7 bases and J by 3 bases, with 16 bases between them. CDR3 length: 15 residues. Germline V gene sequence: CDR1 MNHEY, CDR2 SVGAGI. The CDR3 sequence is CASTPGSGHKNIQYF. CDR3 nucleotide sequence: TGTGCCAGCACCCCGGGATCGGGACACAAAAACATTCAGTACTTC.

This chain connects TRBV2 to TRBJ1-2, with D unresolved. The CDR3 consists of 12 residues. Germline V gene data show CDR1 as SNHLY and CDR2 as FYNNEI. With 3 bases removed from V and 1 base from J, the gap between germline ends came to 3 bases. CDR3 DNA: TGTGCCAGCAGTGACAGTAACTATGGCTACACCTTC. This gives the protein CASSDSNYGYTF.

The J gene is TRBJ2-3, the V gene TRBV18; 7 bases match TRBD2. The CDR3 totals 16 residues. The germline V gene has CDR1 KGHSH and CDR2 LQKENI. Trimming cost V 3 bases and J 0 bases; bases outside gene matches: 6. CDR3 sequence: CASSPGRGSSTDTQYF. CDR3 sequence (DNA): TGTGCCAGCTCACCCGGGCGGGGGAGTAGCACAGATACGCAGTATTTT.

The sample holds a few counts of this clone. The rearrangement uses TRBV5-1 and TRBJ1-1; 8 nucleotides agree with TRBD1. CDR1 and CDR2 from the germline V gene are SGHRS and YFSETQ. This CDR3 comprises 14 residues. Trimming at V came to 4 bases and at J to 6 bases, leaving 8 bases not matched to a gene. The DNA for the CDR3 is TGCGCCAGCAGCCCTCTGACAGGGGAGTCTGAAGCTTTCTTT. Its translation is CASSPLTGESEAFF.

This clone came up a few times. This chain uses TRBV2 with TRBJ2-1; 7 bases map to TRBD2. V was clipped by 3 bases and J by 7 bases; unmatched bases: 6. The CDR3 covers 14 residues. The germline V gene encodes CDR1 SNHLY and CDR2 FYNNEI. Written as DNA, the CDR3 is TGTGCCAGCAGTGATTTGGTAGCGGGTAATGAGCAGTTCTTC. Encoded protein: CASSDLVAGNEQFF.